The 21 T cell receptor beta chains reported below all come from one sample, sequenced in a study of ipilimumab plus nivolumab after autologous stem cell transplantation. Repertoires were generated with immunoSEQ multiplex PCR, while TCRdb's copy carries only in-frame clones and drops some. The table records about 83,000 clones, 75% to 85% of them present only once. The sequenced sample was PBMCs, obtained in a trial of ipilimumab plus nivolumab as post-transplant consolidation. The receptors come from a male donor with diffuse large B-cell lymphoma.

This chain uses TRBV2 with TRBJ2-3; 9 bases are a match to TRBD2. Trimming at V came to 6 bases and at J to 5 bases, leaving 0 bases not matched to a gene. Germline assignment: CDR1 SNHLY and CDR2 FYNNEI. The CDR3 covers 12 residues. CDR3 sequence: CASRTSGDTQYF. The CDR3 DNA reads as TGTGCCAGCAGGACTAGCGGAGATACGCAGTATTTT.

The rearrangement links TRBV5-1 to TRBJ2-3, with D maybe TRBD2 (5 bases). The germline V and J ends were trimmed by 3 bases and 2 bases, with 13 bases remaining between them. There are 15 residues in the CDR3. Germline loops: CDR1 SGHRS, CDR2 YFSETQ. The CDR3 nucleotides are TGCGCCAGCAGCTGGAACGGGGTTCCCACAGATACGCAGTATTTT. Protein: CASSWNGVPTDTQYF.

The J gene is TRBJ1-6, the V gene TRBV15, with D hard to call. Germline CDR1 reads LNHNV; CDR2 reads YYDKDF (reference sequence). The CDR3 extends over 13 amino acids. V was shortened by 0 bases and J by 9 bases, with 6 bases between the two germline ends. The CDR3 DNA reads as TGTGCCACCAGCAGAGATTTTACTTCACCCCTCCACTTT. It specifies CATSRDFTSPLHF.

The chain couples TRBV5-1 to TRBJ2-7, with TRBD1 matching 7 bases. The CDR3 extends over 14 amino acids. Germline V gene sequence: CDR1 SGHRS, CDR2 YFSETQ. J gave up 1 base and V 4 bases, and 5 bases lay outside the gene matches. Here the CDR3 reads CASSTQGESYEQYF. CDR3 nucleotide sequence: TGCGCCAGCAGCACCCAGGGGGAGTCCTACGAGCAGTACTTC.

The rearrangement links TRBV7-2 to TRBJ2-5, with TRBD1 matching over 7 bases. Gene TRBJ2-7 matches the end of the DNA better, so the J call may be wrong. The CDR3 covers 15 residues. Looked up from germline, CDR1 is SGHTA and CDR2 is FQGNSA. CDR3 in amino acids: CASSHLPGQIYEQYF. The DNA of the CDR3 is TGTGCCAGCAGCCACCTGCCGGGACAGATCTACGAGCAGTACTTC.

This clone has only one observation. The V and J genes are TRBV5-1 and TRBJ1-2; D gene unclear. V was pared by 0 bases and J by 0 bases, with 9 bases between. The CDR3 extends over 15 amino acids. The germline V gene encodes CDR1 SGHRS and CDR2 YFSETQ. The DNA of the CDR3 is TGCGCCAGCAGCTTGGATGGCGGCTCTAACTATGGCTACACCTTC. Encoded protein: CASSLDGGSNYGYTF.

This chain uses TRBV27 with TRBJ2-2; a weak D match, TRBD1 (6 bases). V shed 6 bases and J shed 6 bases, with 20 bases lying between them. Germline V gene data show CDR1 as MNHEY and CDR2 as SMNVEV (reference sequence). This CDR3 spans 16 amino acids. The CDR3: CASSPKGDTRPGELFF. CDR3 sequence (DNA): TGTGCCAGCAGCCCTAAAGGGGACACACGCCCCGGGGAGCTGTTTTTT.

The chain links TRBV10-3 to TRBJ1-1; no firm D call. The CDR3 is 15 residues long. Trimming removed 2 bases from V and 1 base from J, with 11 bases in between. Germline V gene data show CDR1 as ENHRY and CDR2 as SYGVKD. The CDR3, as DNA: TGTGCCATCAGTGAGAGTAACTTCGAGAACACTGAAGCTTTCTTT. Amino acid sequence: CAISESNFENTEAFF.

This chain connects TRBV6-5 to TRBJ2-2; 7 nucleotides align to TRBD1. V lost 7 bases and J lost 4; bases outside the gene matches: 9. This CDR3 region has 15 residues. CDR1 and CDR2 from the germline V gene are MNHEY and SVGAGI. CDR3 residues: CASIATGATTGELFF. CDR3 in DNA: TGTGCCAGCATCGCTACAGGGGCCACCACCGGGGAGCTGTTTTTT.

V usage is TRBV14 and J usage is TRBJ1-6, with 11 nucleotides matching TRBD1. Looked up from germline, CDR1 is SGHDN and CDR2 is FVKESK. The CDR3 length is 16 residues. Trimming took 4 bases from V and 10 from J; bases not matched to a gene: 9. Here the CDR3 reads CASSRVGQGATSPLHF. The CDR3 DNA follows: TGTGCCAGCAGCCGCGTCGGACAGGGGGCTACGTCACCCCTCCACTTT.

The J gene is TRBJ2-7, the V gene TRBV10-3; 9 bases line up with TRBD1. The CDR3 contains 18 residues. The junction had 11 bases not matched to a gene; V was cut back by 0 bases and J by 2 bases. Germline CDR1 ENHRY, CDR2 SYGVKD. CDR3 in amino acids: CAISESGQGPRAPYEQYF. The CDR3 DNA follows: TGTGCCATCAGTGAGTCTGGACAGGGGCCGCGGGCTCCCTACGAGCAGTACTTC.

V usage is TRBV11-2 and J usage is TRBJ2-3, with a possible D match to TRBD1 (6 bases). The CDR3 spans 15 residues. The germline V gene has CDR1 SGHAT and CDR2 FQNNGV. V was shortened by 5 bases and J by 4 bases, with 16 bases between the two germline ends. Here the CDR3 reads CASSPSTGAADTQYF. For the CDR3, the DNA is TGTGCCAGCAGCCCCTCGACAGGCGCGGCAGATACGCAGTATTTT.

This clone has a single count. The chain joins TRBV7-2 to TRBJ1-5; D not resolved. Trimming removed 1 base at V and 6 bases at J, with 16 bases between. Germline assignment: CDR1 SGHTA and CDR2 FQGNSA. The CDR3 totals 16 residues. This chain's CDR3 is CASSLGEGSLSQPQHF. The CDR3 nucleotides are TGTGCCAGCAGCTTAGGTGAGGGCTCTCTTTCTCAGCCCCAGCATTTT.

The chain joins TRBV30 to TRBJ1-5, with TRBD1 identical over 11 bases. Germline assignment: CDR1 GTSNPN and CDR2 SVGIG (reference sequence). Unmatched junction bases numbered 10, after V lost 5 bases and J lost 1 base. This CDR3 comprises 17 residues. CDR3 residues: CAWRSPGQGGSNQPQHF. DNA for the CDR3: TGTGCCTGGCGCTCTCCGGGACAGGGGGGAAGCAATCAGCCCCAGCATTTT.

The chain couples TRBV7-2 to TRBJ1-4; a possible D gene is TRBD1 (5 bases). Germline loops: CDR1 SGHTA, CDR2 FQGNSA. The germline V and J ends were trimmed by 7 bases and 7 bases, with 10 bases remaining between them. This CDR3 is built from 12 residues. This chain's CDR3 is CASTFGGEKLFF. The CDR3 DNA follows: TGTGCCAGCACCTTCGGGGGTGAAAAACTGTTTTTT.

This sequence joins TRBV7-3 and TRBJ1-1, with D possibly matching TRBD1 (5 bases). Trimming removed 5 bases at V and 4 bases at J, with 17 bases between. This CDR3 contains 15 residues. Germline CDR1 SGHTA, CDR2 FQGTGA. CDR3 protein: CASSRGANGVTEAFF. The DNA of the CDR3 is TGTGCCAGCAGCCGTGGGGCAAACGGGGTCACTGAAGCTTTCTTT.

The chain is built from TRBV5-1 and TRBJ2-7, with D unclear. The CDR3 is made up of 14 amino acids. From germline, CDR1 is SGHRS and CDR2 YFSETQ. Trimming removed 0 bases at V and 2 bases at J, with 9 bases between. CDR3 nucleotide sequence: TGCGCCAGCAGCTTGGGCACGGCCGCCTACGAGCAGTACTTC. Translation gives CASSLGTAAYEQYF. Full variable domain (missing parts from reference TRBV5-1 and TRBJ2-7): KAGVTQTPRYLIKTRGQQVTLSCSPISGHRSVSWYQQTPGQGLQFLFEYFSETQRNKGNFPGRFSGRQFSNSRSEMNVSTLELGDSALYLCASSLGTAAYEQYFGPGTRLTVT.

The rearrangement uses TRBV2 and TRBJ2-1, with 7 nucleotides matching TRBD2. In germline, CDR1 is SNHLY, CDR2 FYNNEI. This CDR3 spans 16 amino acids. V lost 2 bases and J lost 1; bases outside the gene matches: 5. The CDR3 is CASSETAGVSYNEQFF. CDR3 bases: TGTGCCAGCAGTGAAACGGCGGGGGTGTCCTACAATGAGCAGTTCTTC.

This clone was counted a few times. The V call is TRBV11-2, the J call TRBJ2-7; D is possibly TRBD1 (6 bases). The CDR3 runs to 15 residues. V lost 1 base and J lost 6, with 16 bases in between. Germline CDR1 and CDR2: SGHAT and FQNNGV. The CDR3: CASSLGPGVYFEQYF. The DNA of the CDR3 is TGTGCCAGCAGCTTAGGTCCAGGGGTTTACTTCGAGCAGTACTTC.

This chain connects TRBV29-1 to TRBJ2-3; D possibly corresponds to TRBD2 (7 bases). The CDR3 sequence is 17 residues long. Germline CDR1 and CDR2: SQVTM and ANQGSEA. Trimming shortened V by 4 bases and J by 2 bases, and 22 bases separated the two germline ends. CDR3: CSVAEGGPTPLTDTQYF. The DNA of the CDR3 is TGCAGCGTTGCGGAGGGGGGGCCTACCCCTCTCACAGATACGCAGTATTTT.

This clone was observed a single time. The rearrangement links TRBV5-1 to TRBJ2-1, with a possible D match to TRBD2 (6 bases). The V gene lost 4 bases and the J gene lost 7 bases, with 21 bases spanning the gap. The CDR3 length is 16 residues. Germline V gene data show CDR1 as SGHRS and CDR2 as YFSETQ. Here the CDR3 DNA reads TGCGCCAGCAGCCAAGACGGGGGTCCCCAGAGAAATGAGCAGTTCTTC. Translating gives CASSQDGGPQRNEQFF.